The 29 T cell receptor beta chains presented below share a single source sample, sequenced in a study of blood T cell repertoires in COVID-19. Repertoires were generated with immunoSEQ multiplex PCR, while TCRdb's copy carries only in-frame clones and drops some. In the table there are more than 150,000 clones, 78% of which are singletons. The specimen sequenced was PBMCs or T cells enriched from blood (not recorded which). The origin of the receptors is a woman aged 50 to 60 who had recovered from COVID-19.

For the CDR3, the DNA is TGTGCCAGCAGCTTATGGTGGAGGAACACTGAAGCTTTCTTT. Residues: CASSLWWRNTEAFF. V is TRBV5-5 and J is TRBJ1-1; D uncertain. V lost 2 bases to trimming and J lost 1 base, with 9 bases between them. CDR3 length: 14 residues. Germline CDR1 and CDR2: SGHKS and YYEKEE (reference sequence).

The chain has TRBV28 and TRBJ1-2, with 9 bases identical to TRBD1. From germline, CDR1 is MDHEN and CDR2 SYDVKM. This CDR3 is 19 amino acids long. Trimming removed 1 base from V and 4 bases from J; junction bases left unmatched: 16. CDR3 DNA sequence: TGTGCCAGCAGTTTATATATCGCTGCCACGGGACAGGGAGGCTATGGCTACACCTTC. Amino acid sequence: CASSLYIAATGQGGYGYTF.

The sample holds one count of this clone. V gene TRBV20-1 combines with J gene TRBJ2-5, with D hard to call. The CDR3 has 10 residues. The V end lost 3 bases, the J end lost 5 bases, and 4 bases lay between the germline ends. The germline gives CDR1 DFQATT, CDR2 SNEGSKA (reference sequence). The CDR3 protein is CSARGETQYF. The CDR3 region has the DNA TGCAGTGCTAGGGGCGAGACCCAGTACTTC.

The CDR3 nucleotides read TGTGCCACCAGCCTTACCGGGACTAACTATGGCTACACCTTC. It is translated as CATSLTGTNYGYTF. The chain employs TRBV15 and TRBJ1-2; no firm D call. CDR1 is LNHNV and CDR2 is YYDKDF in the germline V gene (reference sequence). This CDR3 is 14 amino acids long. Trimming removed 5 bases from V and 0 bases from J, with 10 bases in between.

V is TRBV19 and J is TRBJ1-2; TRBD1 might be the D (5 bases). CDR3 length equals 14 residues. Deletions cut 3 bases from V and 4 bases from J, with 12 bases between. Germline loops: CDR1 LNHDA, CDR2 SQIVND (reference sequence). The CDR3 reads CASSINEGVYGYTF. In DNA form, the CDR3 reads TGTGCCAGTAGTATTAACGAAGGGGTCTATGGCTACACCTTC.

The gene calls are TRBV19 and TRBJ2-1; the match to TRBD2 covers 8 bases. Looked up from germline, CDR1 is LNHDA and CDR2 is SQIVND (reference sequence). CDR3 length equals 14 residues. V lost 5 bases to trimming and J lost 9 bases; unmatched junction nucleotides: 9. CDR3 sequence reads: CASSGAGGKGEQFF. The CDR3 bases are TGTGCCAGTAGTGGGGCGGGAGGAAAGGGTGAGCAGTTCTTC. The whole variable domain, remainder taken from reference TRBV19 and TRBJ2-1, is DGGITQSPKYLFRKEGQNVTLSCEQNLNHDAMYWYRQDPGQGLRLIYYSQIVNDFQKGDIAEGYSVSREKKESFPLTVTSAQKNPTAFYLCASSGAGGKGEQFFGPGTRLTVL.

This clone was observed once. This chain uses TRBV5-4 with TRBJ1-3, with a tentative D call TRBD1 (6 bases). CDR3 length equals 15 residues. Germline CDR1 is SGHNT and CDR2 is YYREEE (reference sequence). V dropped 0 bases and J dropped 0 bases, with 7 bases sitting between them. The CDR3 coding sequence is TGTGCCAGCAGCTTGGACAGGGCCTCTGGAAACACCATATATTTT. Protein sequence: CASSLDRASGNTIYF.

The V call is TRBV21-1, the J call TRBJ1-2. TRBV21-1 is labeled a pseudogene. The CDR3 is 16 residues long. CDR3 residues: CASSKDQRRSGYGYTF. In DNA form, the CDR3 reads TGTGCCAGCAGCAAAGACCAGCGGCGGTCGGGCTATGGCTACACCTTC.

This chain's CDR3 is CASSLFNREGYTF. In DNA form, the CDR3 reads TGTGCCAGCAGTTTATTCAACAGGGAAGGCTACACCTTC. The chain links TRBV28 to TRBJ1-2; D may be TRBD1 (6 bases). V shed 1 base and J shed 8 bases, with 11 bases lying between them. Germline values: CDR1 MDHEN, CDR2 SYDVKM. The CDR3 is 13 amino acids.

This clone has only one observation. The chain is built from TRBV11-1 and TRBJ1-1; no firm D call. The CDR3 is made up of 14 amino acids. The V and J ends lost 1 base and 6 bases respectively, with 12 bases between them. Germline-derived CDR1 and CDR2 are SGHAT and FQDESV (reference sequence). The DNA for the CDR3 is TGTGCCAGCAGCTTAGAGATTACCAGCGCTGAAGCTTTCTTT. Amino acid sequence: CASSLEITSAEAFF. Combining the CDR3 with reference TRBV11-1 and TRBJ1-1 gives the whole variable domain EAEVAQSPRYKITEKSQAVAFWCDPISGHATLYWYRQILGQGPELLVQFQDESVVDDSQLPKDRFSAERLKGVDSTLKIQPAELGDSAMYLCASSLEITSAEAFFGQGTRLTVV.

This sequence joins TRBV6-5 and TRBJ2-3; 9 bases are shared with TRBD2. The CDR3 is 15 residues long. Trimming took 6 bases from V and 8 from J; bases not matched to a gene: 12. Germline V gene lookup returns CDR1 MNHEY and CDR2 SVGAGI. This CDR3 is CASSPPDSGRGTQYF. In DNA, the CDR3 is TGTGCCAGCAGCCCCCCCGATAGCGGGAGAGGTACGCAGTATTTT.

The chain joins TRBV5-1 to TRBJ2-3; 8 bases align to TRBD2. Per the germline V gene, CDR1 is SGHRS and CDR2 is YFSETQ. This CDR3 spans 14 amino acids. Trimming at V came to 2 bases and at J to 4 bases, leaving 3 bases not matched to a gene. The CDR3 protein is CASSLAGVADTQYF. CDR3 in DNA: TGCGCCAGCAGCTTAGCGGGAGTTGCAGATACGCAGTATTTT.

This chain connects TRBV23-1 to TRBJ1-4; no clear D. TRBV23-1 is an ORF for which the function is uncertain. This CDR3 has 15 amino acids. V was shortened by 6 bases and J by 6 bases, with 17 bases between the two germline ends. The CDR3 DNA follows: TGCGCCAGCAGCCATCGTTTAGGCGGGGATGAAAAACTGTTTTTT. It yields the protein CASSHRLGGDEKLFF.

This chain uses TRBV5-1 with TRBJ2-5; D perhaps matches TRBD2 (5 bases). V was trimmed by 4 bases and J by 3 bases, leaving 16 bases between them. CDR1 is SGHRS, CDR2 YFSETQ, per germline. The CDR3 runs 15 residues. CDR3 sequence: CASSPGSRAEETQYF. The CDR3 DNA sequence: TGCGCCAGCAGCCCCGGGTCACGAGCGGAAGAGACCCAGTACTTC. Full variable domain (remainder filled in from reference TRBV5-1 and TRBJ2-5): KAGVTQTPRYLIKTRGQQVTLSCSPISGHRSVSWYQQTPGQGLQFLFEYFSETQRNKGNFPGRFSGRQFSNSRSEMNVSTLELGDSALYLCASSPGSRAEETQYFGPGTRLLVL.

CDR3 amino acids: CASSGTSWTGSSDTGELFF. As DNA, the CDR3 is TGTGCCAGCAGTGGGACCTCGTGGACAGGGTCTTCGGACACCGGGGAGCTGTTTTTT. The rearrangement links TRBV28 to TRBJ2-2; TRBD1 matches at 8 bases. This CDR3 is built from 19 residues. With 5 bases clipped from V and 3 bases from J, the junction kept 17 bases outside the gene matches. The germline CDR1 and CDR2 sequences are MDHEN and SYDVKM. The whole variable domain, remainder taken from reference TRBV28 and TRBJ2-2, is DVKVTQSSRYLVKRTGEKVFLECVQDMDHENMFWYRQDPGLGLRLIYFSYDVKMKEKGDIPEGYSVSREKKERFSLILESASTNQTSMYLCASSGTSWTGSSDTGELFFGEGSRLTVL.

This chain uses TRBV4-1 with TRBJ1-2; 7 bases match TRBD1. V lost 1 base and J lost 0; bases outside the gene matches: 14. Germline loops: CDR1 MGHRA, CDR2 YSYEKL. This CDR3 comprises 19 residues. In DNA, the CDR3 is TGCGCCAGCAGCCAAGCCCCCCAATCGGGAGGGGGCGCTAACTATGGCTACACCTTC. Protein product: CASSQAPQSGGGANYGYTF.

The genes are TRBV18 and TRBJ1-2; TRBD1 agrees at 7 bases. The CDR3 has 13 amino acids. CDR1 KGHSH and CDR2 LQKENI come from the germline V gene. J lost 2 bases, V lost 4 bases, and 1 base had no gene match. The CDR3 is CASSQTGNYGYTF. The CDR3 DNA is TGTGCCAGCTCACAGACAGGGAACTATGGCTACACCTTC.

The chain links TRBV3-1 (or the pseudogene TRBV3-2) to TRBJ1-1, with a possible D match to TRBD1 (6 bases). This CDR3 has 15 residues. The germline CDR1 and CDR2 sequences are LGHDT and YNNKEL (reference sequence). The V end lost 1 base, the J end lost 2 bases, and 11 bases lay between the germline ends. The CDR3 bases are TGTGCCAGCAGCCAAGCCGGGACATTAAACACTGAAGCTTTCTTT. Protein sequence: CASSQAGTLNTEAFF.

J is TRBJ2-5 and V is TRBV28; 7 bases are shared with TRBD1. The CDR3 totals 15 residues. Per the germline V gene, CDR1 is MDHEN and CDR2 is SYDVKM. J was trimmed by 7 bases and V by 6 bases; bases with no gene match: 14. CDR3 sequence: CASRSTGESTRTQYF. The CDR3 DNA reads TGTGCCAGCAGATCTACAGGGGAATCGACGCGGACCCAGTACTTC.

The V call is TRBV2, the J call TRBJ1-5; the D is unclear. Germline assignment: CDR1 SNHLY and CDR2 FYNNEI. There are 14 residues in the CDR3. Trimming took off 3 bases at V and 4 bases at J, with 10 bases between the two ends. This CDR3 is CASSEARTNQPQHF. Here the CDR3 DNA reads TGTGCCAGCAGTGAGGCCAGGACTAATCAGCCCCAGCATTTT.

V is TRBV29-1 and J is TRBJ1-4; the D gene is possibly TRBD1 (6 bases). CDR3 length: 13 residues. V lost 4 bases to trimming and J lost 8 bases, with 14 bases between them. Germline CDR1 SQVTM, CDR2 ANQGSEA. CDR3 bases: TGCAGCGTTGGGGAGGGGGTTGCGGAAAAACTGTTTTTT. Protein: CSVGEGVAEKLFF.

The chain links TRBV10-3 to TRBJ2-3; D gene uncertain. Trimming took off 8 bases at V and 0 bases at J, with 6 bases between the two ends. This CDR3 is 12 amino acids long. Germline V gives CDR1 ENHRY, CDR2 SYGVKD. Here the CDR3 reads CAIGTSTDTQYF. Written as DNA, the CDR3 is TGTGCCATCGGCACAAGCACAGATACGCAGTATTTT.

The chain carries TRBV30 and TRBJ2-7; D possibly corresponds to TRBD1 (6 bases). The CDR3 runs to 15 residues. Germline V gene sequence: CDR1 GTSNPN, CDR2 SVGIG (reference sequence). Trimming stripped 4 bases from V and 2 bases from J, with 18 bases between. CDR3 residues: CAWKKAGAIAYEQYF. The CDR3 bases are TGTGCCTGGAAGAAGGCAGGGGCAATTGCCTACGAGCAGTACTTC.

Here the CDR3 DNA reads TGTGCCATCAGCCGGGACAGTTACAATGAGCAGTTCTTC. Its translation: CAISRDSYNEQFF. The chain couples TRBV10-3 to TRBJ2-1; 7 bases agree with TRBD1. This CDR3 has 13 amino acids. Germline CDR1 reads ENHRY; CDR2 reads SYGVKD. V shed 6 bases and J 4 bases; nucleotides not matched to a gene: 3.

V usage is TRBV7-2 and J usage is TRBJ2-7, with 7 bases matching TRBD1. This CDR3 spans 15 amino acids. J was trimmed by 0 bases and V by 5 bases; bases with no gene match: 7. Germline V gene sequence: CDR1 SGHTA, CDR2 FQGNSA. CDR3 amino acids: CASSLAGTDSYEQYF. CDR3 sequence (DNA): TGTGCCAGCAGCCTCGCCGGGACAGACTCCTACGAGCAGTACTTC.

The chain couples TRBV10-3 to TRBJ2-7; TRBD1 matches 9 bases. The CDR3 covers 16 residues. J gave up 3 bases and V 3 bases, and 9 bases lay outside the gene matches. Looked up from germline, CDR1 is ENHRY and CDR2 is SYGVKD. For the CDR3, the DNA is TGTGCCATCAGTGATCCCGGGACAGGGATTTTCTACGAGCAGTACTTC. This encodes CAISDPGTGIFYEQYF.

In this sample, this clone turned up once. This rearrangement joins TRBV28 to TRBJ1-1; 8 bases fit TRBD1. Trimming removed 6 bases from V and 2 bases from J; junction bases left unmatched: 11. Germline CDR1 MDHEN, CDR2 SYDVKM. The CDR3 runs to 16 residues. The CDR3 nucleotides are TGTGCCAGCAGCGTCCGATCCGGGACAGGTAACACTGAAGCTTTCTTT. As protein: CASSVRSGTGNTEAFF.

J is TRBJ1-5 and V is TRBV28; weak D call: TRBD1 (6 bases). The V and J ends lost 3 bases and 4 bases respectively, with 13 bases between them. CDR3 size: 15 residues. Germline CDR1 MDHEN, CDR2 SYDVKM. The CDR3 DNA sequence: TGTGCCAGCAGTTTGGTAACAGGGCAGAATCAGCCCCAGCATTTT. Its translation is CASSLVTGQNQPQHF.

V and J are TRBV27 and TRBJ2-7, with TRBD2 matching 7 bases. CDR1 and CDR2 (germline): MNHEY, SMNVEV (reference sequence). CDR3 length: 13 residues. The trim removed 2 bases at V and 3 bases at J, leaving 1 base unmatched. Here the CDR3 reads CASSLRGSYEQYF. The CDR3 coding sequence is TGTGCCAGCAGTTTACGCGGGAGCTACGAGCAGTACTTC.